This entry features one TCR beta chain sequence. This clone was seen a single time. Its antigen target is currently unknown. No much larger clone exists at a distance of one base, and base qualities are not known. This sample stems from a study of cytomegalovirus exposure and HLA in healthy donors (dated by TCRdb to about 2017). About the full investigation: According to a later analysis, the roughly 120 validation repertoires were produced on the same platform as the 666 repertoires of the first cohort. In addition to the first cohort of 650 to 750 subjects, a separate validation cohort of 130 or so different subjects was used. To predict cytomegalovirus infection status, the study brought together high-throughput TCR immunosequencing, statistical association of individual TCRs with disease status, and machine learning. The study aimed to test whether cataloging public T cell receptors could reveal signatures of past pathogen exposure.

Library preparation employed the immunoSEQ multiplex PCR assay. As for how the authors treated the data: To diagnose cytomegalovirus status from the catalog of TCR beta chain sequences, a statistical classification framework was built. TCRdb obtained this table from immuneACCESS and retained in-frame rearrangements with V and J assigned. These tables miss some clones; where compared with another copy, unresolved V genes account for less than half of the shortfall, and the remainder is unexplained. That table supplies the V and J calls and clone size; D and trimming were determined from the DNA. Within this sample are more than 250,000 clones, with about nine tenths of them counted one time only. Roughly 1.2% of the sample goes to the ten largest clones. Overall study outcomes, separate from this receptor: Three of the identified cytomegalovirus-associated TCR beta chains were confirmed in vitro to be specific for cytomegalovirus antigens. In the study, around 150 TCR beta chains were listed as associated with cytomegalovirus. In a later analysis, TCRs clustered in the first cohort were found to also tend to co-occur in the 130 or so validation repertoires, with 85% to 95% of cluster scores above 0. According to the authors, the approach could potentially be generalized to other disease states and immunological phenotypes. While some public TCRs were present in many individuals, most TCR sequences turned up only very rarely across donors. Cytomegalovirus status was reported to be diagnosed by the classifier with high specificity and sensitivity in both the original and validation cohorts. A later analysis had no HLA typing for the validation cohort, so co-occurrence there was scored across all 110 or so repertoires.

Separate from the approximately 730-subject first cohort, the validation cohort of 90 to 150 subjects was the group to which the donors belonged. The germline V gene gives CDR1 as SGHDN and CDR2 as FVKESK. Measured from the cysteine to the phenylalanine, the CDR3 is 15 residues long. CDR3 DNA only is kept here, 45 bases in frame from base 1. Clipping removes 3 bases from V and 3 bases from J, with 8 as the unmatched junction base count. The TCR was taken from a woman aged 25 to 39 in good health and CMV-seropositive. Sequenced material: PBMCs. The sequence links TRBV14 to TRBJ2-7; 7 central bases correspond to TRBD1. The CDR3 region reads CASSHRQGRGYEQYF. The DNA sequence is TGTGCCAGCAGCCATAGACAGGGCAGGGGCTACGAGCAGTACTTC.